The 25 T cell receptor beta chains presented below share a single source sample, sequenced in a study of blood T cell repertoires in COVID-19. Profiling relied on immunoSEQ multiplex PCR, and the TCRdb table lists in-frame clones only, not all of them. The sample yields fewer than 250,000 clones, nearly 90% seen once. The sequencing sample was made of PBMCs or T cells enriched from blood (not recorded which). All receptors come from a man between 25 and 39 years old who had been exposed to COVID-19.

This chain links TRBV5-6 with TRBJ2-5; TRBD2 aligns across 12 bases. Germline V gene data show CDR1 as SGHDT and CDR2 as YYEEEE. V gave up 3 bases and J gave up 1 base; unmatched junction bases: 7. The CDR3 consists of 17 residues. The CDR3 DNA sequence: TGTGCCAGCAGCTCCCTCGGGACTAGCGGGCTCCAAGAGACCCAGTACTTC. This gives the protein CASSSLGTSGLQETQYF. The entire variable domain, with the rest obtained from reference TRBV5-6 and TRBJ2-5, is as follows: DAGVTQSPTHLIKTRGQQVTLRCSPKSGHDTVSWYQQALGQGPQFIFQYYEEEERQRGNFPDRFSGHQFPNYSSELNVNALLLGDSALYLCASSSLGTSGLQETQYFGPGTRLLVL.

This rearrangement joins TRBV19 to TRBJ1-2, with D possibly matching TRBD1 (6 bases). Germline values: CDR1 LNHDA, CDR2 SQIVND (reference sequence). V was trimmed by 3 bases and J by 6 bases, leaving 14 bases between them. This CDR3 has 14 residues. CDR3 loop: CASSIGQGSHGYTF. The CDR3 nucleotides are TGTGCCAGTAGTATCGGCCAGGGGAGCCATGGCTACACCTTC.

This sequence joins TRBV7-2 and TRBJ1-2; TRBD1 might be the D (6 bases). The CDR3 totals 14 residues. Between the trimmed V and J ends, which lost 2 bases and 5 bases, there was a span of 12 bases. Germline V gene lookup returns CDR1 SGHTA and CDR2 FQGNSA. The CDR3 sequence: CASSLSPGQYGYTF. In nucleotides, the CDR3 is TGTGCCAGCAGCTTAAGCCCCGGACAGTATGGCTACACCTTC.

This sequence joins TRBV30 and TRBJ1-1, with a weak D call TRBD1 (5 bases). The CDR3 is 16 amino acids. V lost 0 bases and J lost 0, with 14 bases in between. Germline V gene sequence: CDR1 GTSNPN, CDR2 SVGIG (reference sequence). The chain's CDR3 is CAWSVSFRQMNTEAFF. The CDR3 DNA reads TGTGCCTGGAGTGTCAGTTTCCGACAGATGAACACTGAAGCTTTCTTT.

The chain links TRBV7-3 to TRBJ2-1; D possibly corresponds to TRBD1 (5 bases). This CDR3 is built from 13 residues. V shed 2 bases and J shed 7 bases, with 9 bases lying between them. CDR1 and CDR2 (germline): SGHTA, FQGTGA. CDR3 protein: CASSLGTGNEQFF. The CDR3 DNA follows: TGTGCCAGCAGCTTAGGAACAGGTAATGAGCAGTTCTTC.

The rearrangement links TRBV7-9 to TRBJ2-1; 9 bases align to TRBD1. This CDR3 spans 15 amino acids. The ends lost 3 bases at V and 4 bases at J; junction bases unmatched: 4. In germline, CDR1 is SEHNR, CDR2 FQNEAQ (reference sequence). CDR3 sequence: CASSLGQGFYNEQFF. In DNA form, the CDR3 reads TGTGCCAGCAGCTTGGGACAGGGATTTTACAATGAGCAGTTCTTC.

This clone was found once. This chain links TRBV5-4 with TRBJ1-3, with TRBD1 as a possible D gene (5 bases). Between the trimmed V and J ends, which lost 0 bases and 2 bases, there was a span of 9 bases. The CDR3 contains 15 residues. Germline lookup yields CDR1 SGHNT and CDR2 YYREEE (reference sequence). CDR3 DNA: TGTGCCAGCAGCTTGGATGGACATGCTGGAAACACCATATATTTT. It codes for CASSLDGHAGNTIYF.

The rearrangement uses TRBV29-1 and TRBJ2-2; 10 bases map to TRBD2. The length of the CDR3 is 15 residues. The germline V gene has CDR1 SQVTM and CDR2 ANQGSEA. The ends lost 5 bases at V and 5 bases at J; junction bases unmatched: 8. The CDR3 DNA sequence: TGCAGCGTTTATGATAGCGGGGGGAGTACCGGGGAGCTGTTTTTT. Translating it yields CSVYDSGGSTGELFF.

The V and J genes are TRBV27 and TRBJ1-2; 9 bases map to TRBD1. The germline CDR1 and CDR2 sequences are MNHEY and SMNVEV (reference sequence). This CDR3 has 16 residues. J lost 1 base, V lost 2 bases, and 5 bases had no gene match. This CDR3 reads CASSLGGTGFNYGYTF. CDR3 sequence (DNA): TGTGCCAGCAGTTTAGGGGGGACAGGGTTTAACTATGGCTACACCTTC.

The chain is built from TRBV4-1 and TRBJ1-5; D is unresolved. Germline V gene sequence: CDR1 MGHRA, CDR2 YSYEKL. This CDR3 has 14 amino acids. V shed 1 base and J shed 5 bases, with 9 bases lying between them. CDR3 amino acids: CASSQVVRDQPQHF. CDR3 DNA sequence: TGCGCCAGCAGCCAAGTGGTGCGGGATCAGCCCCAGCATTTT.

The V gene is TRBV6-4, the J gene TRBJ1-1; D ambiguous. V dropped 3 bases and J dropped 1 base, with 12 bases sitting between them. This CDR3 spans 15 amino acids. CDR1 MRHNA and CDR2 SNTAGT come from the germline V gene. The chain's CDR3 is CASSERPGSNTEAFF. CDR3 bases: TGTGCCAGCAGTGAGAGACCGGGGTCGAACACTGAAGCTTTCTTT.

The genes are TRBV14 and TRBJ2-7; the match to TRBD1 covers 9 bases. Trimming removed 5 bases from V and 5 bases from J; junction bases left unmatched: 10. Germline CDR1 SGHDN, CDR2 FVKESK. The CDR3 covers 15 residues. The CDR3 is CASSKTGGFDHEQYF. The CDR3 nucleotides are TGTGCCAGCAGCAAGACAGGGGGGTTTGATCACGAGCAGTACTTC.

This clone was seen a handful of times. The genes are TRBV20-1 and TRBJ2-1, with 9 bases matching TRBD2. Germline trimming cut 3 bases from V and 3 bases from J; bases unmatched to any gene: 3. This CDR3 contains 14 residues. Looked up from germline, CDR1 is DFQATT and CDR2 is SNEGSKA (reference sequence). The DNA for the CDR3 is TGCAGTGCTAGTAGGACTAGCGACTACAATGAGCAGTTCTTC. Translated: CSASRTSDYNEQFF.

The rearrangement links TRBV7-8 to TRBJ1-3; no firm D call. Trimming shortened V by 5 bases and J by 4 bases, and 21 bases separated the two germline ends. This CDR3 is built from 17 residues. Per germline, CDR1 SGHVS and CDR2 FQNEAQ. CDR3 sequence: CASSPEGPRKRGNTIYF. In DNA, the CDR3 is TGTGCCAGCAGCCCGGAGGGCCCCAGGAAGAGAGGAAACACCATATATTTT.

The chain is built from TRBV5-5 and TRBJ2-3, with D perhaps matching TRBD1 (6 bases). This CDR3 has 13 amino acids. The germline gives CDR1 SGHKS, CDR2 YYEKEE (reference sequence). Trimming cost V 0 bases and J 9 bases, with 11 bases left between them. Written as DNA, the CDR3 is TGTGCCAGCAGCTTGGAGCTTGGACAGACGCAGTATTTT. It is translated as CASSLELGQTQYF.

The chain is built from TRBV3-1 (or the pseudogene TRBV3-2) and TRBJ1-2; possibly TRBD1 for D (5 bases). The germline gives CDR1 LGHDT, CDR2 YNNKEL (reference sequence). V was pared by 2 bases and J by 8 bases, with 9 bases between. This CDR3 is built from 12 residues. CDR3 in DNA: TGTGCCAGCAGCCAAACAGGTTTCGGCTACACCTTC. As protein: CASSQTGFGYTF.

The chain carries TRBV14 and TRBJ2-7; no firm D call. The CDR3 has 12 residues. Trimming shortened V by 0 bases and J by 6 bases, and 6 bases separated the two germline ends. Per the germline V gene, CDR1 is SGHDN and CDR2 is FVKESK. The CDR3 DNA sequence: TGTGCCAGCAGCCAAGATTACTCCGAGCAGTACTTC. This translates into CASSQDYSEQYF.

Note on this clone: Other DNA sequences in this specimen translate into the identical CDR3. The rearrangement links TRBV6-5 to TRBJ1-2; no clear D. Germline CDR1 and CDR2: MNHEY and SVGAGI. Trimming took off 6 bases at V and 8 bases at J, with 10 bases between the two ends. The CDR3 length is 11 residues. CDR3 loop: CASRTGGGYTF. CDR3 in DNA: TGTGCCAGCAGAACTGGAGGAGGCTACACCTTC.

V and J are TRBV5-5 and TRBJ2-2, with D perhaps TRBD2 (5 bases). Germline V gene lookup returns CDR1 SGHKS and CDR2 YYEKEE (reference sequence). The CDR3 is 14 amino acids. Trimming pared 1 base from V and 7 bases from J, leaving 11 bases between. CDR3 in DNA: TGTGCCAGCAGCTTGTGGTCTGAGGGCGGGGAGCTGTTTTTT. It encodes CASSLWSEGGELFF.

V and J are TRBV7-2 and TRBJ2-1, with D possibly TRBD2 on 7 matching bases. CDR1 is SGHTA and CDR2 is FQGNSA in the germline V gene. The CDR3 covers 14 residues. The germline V and J ends were trimmed by 3 bases and 7 bases, with 13 bases remaining between them. CDR3 DNA: TGTGCCAGCAGCTTTCTCGGGGGGACAAATGAGCAGTTCTTC. Amino acid sequence: CASSFLGGTNEQFF.

J is TRBJ2-1 and V is TRBV13; TRBD1 matches 8 bases. This CDR3 comprises 13 residues. Looked up from germline, CDR1 is PRHDT and CDR2 is FYEKMQ (reference sequence). V lost 5 bases to trimming and J lost 8 bases; unmatched junction nucleotides: 5. As DNA, the CDR3 is TGTGCCAGCAGCAACACAGGGGGGCATGAGCAGTTCTTC. It encodes CASSNTGGHEQFF.

The chain joins TRBV5-1 to TRBJ2-7; 12 nucleotides align to TRBD1. CDR3 length equals 18 residues. V gave up 4 bases and J gave up 3 bases; unmatched junction bases: 14. The germline V gene encodes CDR1 SGHRS and CDR2 YFSETQ. Written as DNA, the CDR3 is TGCGCCAGCAGCCCCCAAGGGGGACAGGGGGCTCCCTACTACGAGCAGTACTTC. Translation gives CASSPQGGQGAPYYEQYF.

The rearrangement links TRBV9 to TRBJ2-2, with 7 bases aligning to TRBD2. The trim removed 4 bases at V and 8 bases at J, leaving 11 bases unmatched. The CDR3 runs 15 residues. In germline, CDR1 is SGDLS, CDR2 YYNGEE. In nucleotides, the CDR3 is TGTGCCAGCAGCCCCATATTGGGGGGGACTGGGGAGCTGTTTTTT. As protein: CASSPILGGTGELFF. Full variable domain (remainder filled in from reference TRBV9 and TRBJ2-2): DSGVTQTPKHLITATGQRVTLRCSPRSGDLSVYWYQQSLDQGLQFLIQYYNGEERAKGNILERFSAQQFPDLHSELNLSSLELGDSALYFCASSPILGGTGELFFGEGSRLTVL.

The rearrangement uses TRBV15 and TRBJ1-2, with 7 bases lining up with TRBD1. The ends lost 4 bases at V and 2 bases at J; junction bases unmatched: 7. From germline, CDR1 is LNHNV and CDR2 YYDKDF (reference sequence). The CDR3 extends over 15 amino acids. In DNA, the CDR3 is TGTGCCACCAGCATATTGACAGGGTTGAACTATGGCTACACCTTC. Its translation is CATSILTGLNYGYTF.

V is TRBV5-1 and J is TRBJ1-1, with TRBD1 matching over 7 bases. The CDR3 extends over 12 amino acids. V lost 6 bases to trimming and J lost 4 bases; unmatched junction nucleotides: 3. Germline V CDR1 and CDR2: SGHRS, YFSETQ. The CDR3 DNA reads TGCGCCAGCACGCCAGGGGGCACTGAAGCTTTCTTT. It codes for CASTPGGTEAFF.